The source of this T cell receptor beta chain is a study of breast tumors, draining lymph nodes, adjacent tissues. Points on this clonotype: A clone one base away is much larger, so this may be a read error.

TCRdb recomputed calls from the multiplex PCR reads with MiXCR, one row per CDR3 protein. The repertoire holds under 75,000 distinct CDR3 sequences, with roughly 57% as singletons. CDR3 length: 11 residues. Germline CDR1 reads LGHDT; CDR2 reads YNNKEL (reference sequence). This rearrangement joins TRBV3-1 to TRBJ1-2; unclear D gene. The origin of this receptor is a female donor with breast cancer. Some clones in this sample may be carry-over from other donors' samples. The specimen was breast tumor tissue. This chain's CDR3 is CAGSQGEGYTF. The CDR3 nucleotides read TGTGCCGGCAGCCAAGGTGAAGGCTACACCTTC.